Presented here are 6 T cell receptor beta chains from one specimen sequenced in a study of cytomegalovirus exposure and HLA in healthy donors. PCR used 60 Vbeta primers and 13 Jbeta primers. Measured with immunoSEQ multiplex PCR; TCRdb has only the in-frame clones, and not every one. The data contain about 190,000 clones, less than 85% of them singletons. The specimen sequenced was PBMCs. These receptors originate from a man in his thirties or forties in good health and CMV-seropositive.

This CDR3 reads CASRVDSGGYTF. The CDR3 nucleotides are TGTGCCAGCAGGGTGGACTCGGGGGGCTACACCTTC. The V and J genes are TRBV5-4 and TRBJ1-2; D unresolved. The V end was cut by 5 bases, the J end by 8 bases, with 13 bases between. This CDR3 is built from 12 residues. Germline CDR1 SGHNT, CDR2 YYREEE (reference sequence).

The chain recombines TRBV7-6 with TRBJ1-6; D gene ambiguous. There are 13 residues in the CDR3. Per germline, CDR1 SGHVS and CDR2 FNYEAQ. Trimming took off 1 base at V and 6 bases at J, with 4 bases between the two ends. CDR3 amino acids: CASSLGSNSPLHF. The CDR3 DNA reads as TGTGCCAGCAGCTTAGGGAGTAATTCACCCCTCCACTTT.

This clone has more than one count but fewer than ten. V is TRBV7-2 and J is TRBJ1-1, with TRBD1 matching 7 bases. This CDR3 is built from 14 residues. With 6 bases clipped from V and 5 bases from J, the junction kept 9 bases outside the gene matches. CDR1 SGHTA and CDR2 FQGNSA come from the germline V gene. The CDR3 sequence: CASSPGAGGTEAFF. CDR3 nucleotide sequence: TGTGCCAGCAGTCCCGGGGCAGGGGGGACTGAAGCTTTCTTT.

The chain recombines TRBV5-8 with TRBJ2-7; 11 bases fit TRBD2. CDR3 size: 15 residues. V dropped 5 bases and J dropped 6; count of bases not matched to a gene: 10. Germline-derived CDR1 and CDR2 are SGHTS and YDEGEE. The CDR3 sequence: CASSPIAGGPVEQYF. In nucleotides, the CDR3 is TGTGCCAGCAGTCCGATAGCGGGAGGGCCGGTCGAGCAGTACTTC.

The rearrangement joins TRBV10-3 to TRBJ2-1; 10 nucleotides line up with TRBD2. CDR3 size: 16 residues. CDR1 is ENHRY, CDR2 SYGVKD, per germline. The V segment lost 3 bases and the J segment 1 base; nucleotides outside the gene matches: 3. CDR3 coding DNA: TGTGCCATCAGTGACAAAGCGGGGGGGTCCTACAATGAGCAGTTCTTC. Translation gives CAISDKAGGSYNEQFF.

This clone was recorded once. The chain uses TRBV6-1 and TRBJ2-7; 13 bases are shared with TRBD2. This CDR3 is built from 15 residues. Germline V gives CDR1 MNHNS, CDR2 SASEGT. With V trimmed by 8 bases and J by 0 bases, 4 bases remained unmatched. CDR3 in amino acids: CASVWTSGGSYEQYF. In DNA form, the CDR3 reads TGTGCCAGCGTTTGGACTAGCGGGGGCTCCTACGAGCAGTACTTC.